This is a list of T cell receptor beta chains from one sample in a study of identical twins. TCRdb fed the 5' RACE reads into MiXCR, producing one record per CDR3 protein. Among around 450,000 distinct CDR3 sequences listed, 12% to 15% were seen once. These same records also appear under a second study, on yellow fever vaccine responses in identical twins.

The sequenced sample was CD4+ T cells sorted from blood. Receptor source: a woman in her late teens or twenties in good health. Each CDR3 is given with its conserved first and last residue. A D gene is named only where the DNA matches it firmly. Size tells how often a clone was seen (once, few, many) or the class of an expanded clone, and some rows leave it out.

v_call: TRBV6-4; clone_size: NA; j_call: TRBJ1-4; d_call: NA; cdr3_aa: CASSLPHGAATNEKLFF; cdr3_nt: TGTGCCAGCAGTCTCCCGCACGGGGCTGCAACTAATGAAAAACTGTTTTTT
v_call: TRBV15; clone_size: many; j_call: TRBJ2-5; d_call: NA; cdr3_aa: CATSTGQYQETQYF; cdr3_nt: TGTGCCACCAGCACAGGACAGTACCAAGAGACCCAGTACTTC
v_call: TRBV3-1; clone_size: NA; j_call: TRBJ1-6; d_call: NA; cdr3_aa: CASSLGVLTLHF; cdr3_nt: TGTGCCAGCAGCCTTGGGGTTTTGACGCTACACTTT
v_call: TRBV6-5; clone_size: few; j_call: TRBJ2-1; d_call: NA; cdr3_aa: CASSSRLSTGDNEQFF; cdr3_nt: TGTGCCAGCAGCTCTCGACTGAGCACGGGGGACAATGAGCAGTTCTTC
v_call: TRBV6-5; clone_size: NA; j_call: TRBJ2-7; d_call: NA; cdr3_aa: CASSYSRWPTYEQYF; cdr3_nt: TGTGCCAGCAGTTACTCGAGGTGGCCGACCTACGAGCAGTACTTC
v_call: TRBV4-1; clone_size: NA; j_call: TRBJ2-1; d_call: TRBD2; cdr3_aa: CASSQDQMGTSGNNEQFF; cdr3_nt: TGCGCCAGCAGCCAAGATCAAATGGGGACTAGCGGAAACAATGAGCAGTTCTTC
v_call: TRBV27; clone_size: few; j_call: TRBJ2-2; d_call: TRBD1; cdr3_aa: CASSLRGGTGMENTGELFF; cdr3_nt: TGTGCCAGCAGTCTTAGGGGTGGGACAGGGATGGAGAACACCGGGGAGCTGTTTTTT
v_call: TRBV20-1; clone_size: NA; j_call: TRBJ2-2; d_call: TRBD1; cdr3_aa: CSVSTGGGTGELFF; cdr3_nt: TGCAGTGTTTCGACAGGGGGCGGCACCGGGGAGCTGTTTTTT
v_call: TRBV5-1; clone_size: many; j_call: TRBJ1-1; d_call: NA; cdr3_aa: CASSLVRDTEAFF; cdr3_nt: TGCGCCAGCAGCTTGGTGAGGGACACTGAAGCTTTCTTT
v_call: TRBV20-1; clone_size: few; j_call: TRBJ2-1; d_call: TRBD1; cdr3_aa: CSARGDRGTYNEQFF; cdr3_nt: TGCAGTGCTAGAGGGGACAGGGGGACCTACAATGAGCAGTTCTTC
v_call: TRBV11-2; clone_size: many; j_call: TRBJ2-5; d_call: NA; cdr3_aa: CASSPGVETQYF; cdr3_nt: TGTGCCAGCAGCCCCGGGGTAGAGACCCAGTACTTC
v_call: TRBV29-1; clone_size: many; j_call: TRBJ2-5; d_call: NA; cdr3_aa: CSTREETQYF; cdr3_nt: TGCAGCACCAGGGAAGAGACCCAGTACTTC
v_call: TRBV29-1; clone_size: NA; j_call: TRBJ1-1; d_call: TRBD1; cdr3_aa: CSVKGPGQLNTEAFF; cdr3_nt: TGCAGCGTGAAGGGACCGGGACAGTTGAACACTGAAGCTTTCTTT
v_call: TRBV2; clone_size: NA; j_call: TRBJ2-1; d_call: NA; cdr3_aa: CASSEAYNEQFF; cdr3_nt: TGTGCCAGCAGTGAGGCTTACAATGAGCAGTTCTTC
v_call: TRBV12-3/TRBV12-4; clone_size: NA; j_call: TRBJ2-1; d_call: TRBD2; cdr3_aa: CASSPRTSGKGNEQFF; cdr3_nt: TGTGCCAGCAGTCCCCGGACTAGCGGGAAAGGGAATGAGCAGTTCTTC
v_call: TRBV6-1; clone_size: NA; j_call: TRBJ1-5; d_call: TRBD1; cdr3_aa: CASRKQGAGNQPQHF; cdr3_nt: TGTGCCAGCAGAAAACAGGGGGCCGGCAATCAGCCCCAGCATTTT
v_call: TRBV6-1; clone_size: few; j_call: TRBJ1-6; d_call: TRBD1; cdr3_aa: CASSSQRPGQGSPLHF; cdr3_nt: TGTGCCAGCAGTAGCCAACGGCCGGGACAGGGTTCACCCCTCCACTTT
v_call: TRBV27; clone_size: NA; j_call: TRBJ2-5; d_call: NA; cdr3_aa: CASSLTTGPWPETQYF; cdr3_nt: TGTGCCAGCAGTTTAACCACAGGCCCCTGGCCAGAGACCCAGTACTTC
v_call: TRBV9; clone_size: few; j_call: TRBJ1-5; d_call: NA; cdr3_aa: CASSGHRTTSNQPQHF; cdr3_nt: TGTGCCAGCAGCGGACACAGGACCACTAGCAATCAGCCCCAGCATTTT
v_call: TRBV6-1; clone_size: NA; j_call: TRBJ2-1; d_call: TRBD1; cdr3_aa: CASSQQQGAQHSKQFF; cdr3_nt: TGTGCCAGCAGCCAGCAACAGGGGGCTCAACATTCTAAGCAGTTCTTC
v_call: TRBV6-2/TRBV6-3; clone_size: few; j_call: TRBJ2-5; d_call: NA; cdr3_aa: CASNGLSQETQYF; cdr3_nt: TGTGCCAGCAACGGACTATCCCAAGAGACCCAGTACTTC
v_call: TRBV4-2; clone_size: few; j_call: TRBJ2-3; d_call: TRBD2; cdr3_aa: CASSQVPSQGGRELDTQYF; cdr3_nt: TGTGCCAGCAGCCAAGTCCCCTCACAGGGCGGGAGGGAACTGGATACGCAGTATTTT
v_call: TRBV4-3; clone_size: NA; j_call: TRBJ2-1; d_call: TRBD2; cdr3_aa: CASSQDLTSGREYNEQFF; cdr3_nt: TGCGCCAGCAGCCAAGATCTGACTAGCGGGAGGGAATACAATGAGCAGTTCTTC
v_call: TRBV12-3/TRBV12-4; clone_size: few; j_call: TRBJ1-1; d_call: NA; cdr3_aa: CASSLTRRDDTEAFF; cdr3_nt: TGTGCCAGCAGTTTGACGAGAAGGGACGACACTGAAGCTTTCTTT
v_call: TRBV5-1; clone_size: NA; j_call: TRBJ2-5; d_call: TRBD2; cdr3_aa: CASSTRGLAGGETQYF; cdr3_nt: TGCGCCAGCAGCACCCGTGGACTAGCGGGAGGTGAGACCCAGTACTTC
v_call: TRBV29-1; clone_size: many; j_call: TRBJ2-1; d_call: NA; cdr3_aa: CSVELGWDEQFF; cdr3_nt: TGCAGCGTTGAATTGGGGTGGGATGAGCAGTTCTTC
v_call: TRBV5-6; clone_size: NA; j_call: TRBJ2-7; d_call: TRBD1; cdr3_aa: CASSSAGGDHHPYEQYF; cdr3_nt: TGTGCCAGCAGCTCGGCAGGGGGAGACCACCATCCCTACGAGCAGTACTTC
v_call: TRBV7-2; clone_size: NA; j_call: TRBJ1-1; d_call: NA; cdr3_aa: CASSLLGRDTEAFF; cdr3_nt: TGTGCCAGCAGCTTACTAGGGCGCGACACTGAAGCTTTCTTT
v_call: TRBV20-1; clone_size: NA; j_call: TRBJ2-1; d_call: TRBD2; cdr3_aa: CSASPPAGGSYNEQFF; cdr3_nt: TGCAGTGCTAGCCCCCCTGCGGGAGGTTCCTACAATGAGCAGTTCTTC
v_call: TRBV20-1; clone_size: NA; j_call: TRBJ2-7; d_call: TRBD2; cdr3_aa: CSAPPRGAYEQYF; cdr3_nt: TGCAGTGCTCCACCTCGGGGGGCCTACGAGCAGTACTTC
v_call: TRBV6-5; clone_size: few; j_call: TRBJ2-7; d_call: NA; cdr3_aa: CASSYSGTYEQYF; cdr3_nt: TGTGCCAGCAGTTACTCGGGGACCTACGAGCAGTACTTC
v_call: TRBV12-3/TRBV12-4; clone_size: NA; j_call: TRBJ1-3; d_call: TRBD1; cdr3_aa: CASRKQGALGNTIYF; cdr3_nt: TGTGCCAGCAGGAAACAGGGGGCGCTTGGAAACACCATATATTTT
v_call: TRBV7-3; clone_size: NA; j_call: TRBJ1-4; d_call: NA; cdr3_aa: CASRAPGEKLFF; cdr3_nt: TGTGCCAGCAGGGCACCGGGGGAAAAACTGTTTTTT
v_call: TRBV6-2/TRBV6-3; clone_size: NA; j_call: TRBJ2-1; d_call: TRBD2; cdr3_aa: CASSYEGRLAGVHNEQFF; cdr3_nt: TGTGCCAGCAGTTACGAAGGGCGACTAGCGGGAGTCCATAATGAGCAGTTCTTC
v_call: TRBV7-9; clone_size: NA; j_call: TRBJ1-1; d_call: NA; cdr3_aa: CASSQEAFF; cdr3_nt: TGTGCCAGCAGCCAGGAAGCTTTCTTT
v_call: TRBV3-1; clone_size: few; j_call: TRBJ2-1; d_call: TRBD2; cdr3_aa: CASSQAGGLHNEQFF; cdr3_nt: TGTGCCAGCAGCCAAGCGGGGGGGCTTCACAATGAGCAGTTCTTC
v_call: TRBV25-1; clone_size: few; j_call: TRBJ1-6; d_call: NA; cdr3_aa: CASSEGSGALNSPLHF; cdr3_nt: TGTGCCAGCAGTGAGGGCTCGGGGGCCCTCAATTCACCCCTCCACTTT
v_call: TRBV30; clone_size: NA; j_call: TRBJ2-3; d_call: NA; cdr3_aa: CASHGGAKTDTQYF; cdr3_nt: TGTGCCTCCCATGGGGGGGCGAAGACAGATACGCAGTATTTT
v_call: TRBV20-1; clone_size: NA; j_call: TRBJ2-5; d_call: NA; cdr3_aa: CSAGDGGAGETQYF; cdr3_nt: TGCAGTGCTGGAGATGGGGGGGCAGGGGAGACCCAGTACTTC
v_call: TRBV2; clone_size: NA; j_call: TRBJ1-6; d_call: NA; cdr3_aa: CASSVRVPDGSPLHF; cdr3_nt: TGTGCCAGCAGTGTAAGGGTTCCCGATGGTTCACCCCTCCACTTT
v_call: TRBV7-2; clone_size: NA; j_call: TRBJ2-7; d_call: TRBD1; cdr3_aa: CASSVTGTGSYEQYF; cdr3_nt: TGTGCCAGCAGCGTAACCGGGACAGGGTCTTACGAGCAGTACTTC
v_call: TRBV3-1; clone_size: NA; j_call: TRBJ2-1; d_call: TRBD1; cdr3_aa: CASSQDPGQGKNEQFF; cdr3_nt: TGTGCCAGCAGCCAAGATCCGGGACAGGGAAAGAATGAGCAGTTCTTC
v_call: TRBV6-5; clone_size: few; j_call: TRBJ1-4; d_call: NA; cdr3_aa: CASSNANEKLFF; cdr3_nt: TGTGCCAGCAGTAACGCGAATGAAAAACTGTTTTTT
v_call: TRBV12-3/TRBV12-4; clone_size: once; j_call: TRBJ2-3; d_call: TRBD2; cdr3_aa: CALSLAVLAGGPRDTQYF; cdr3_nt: TGTGCCCTCAGTTTAGCGGTACTAGCGGGAGGGCCAAGAGATACGCAGTATTTT
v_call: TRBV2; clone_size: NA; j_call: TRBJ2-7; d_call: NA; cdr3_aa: CASCEEQTSYEQYF; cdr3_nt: TGTGCCAGCTGTGAAGAGCAGACCTCCTACGAGCAGTACTTC
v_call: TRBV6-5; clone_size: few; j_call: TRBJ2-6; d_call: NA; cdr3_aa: CASSPQGNSGANVLTF; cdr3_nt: TGTGCCAGCAGTCCACAGGGTAACTCTGGGGCCAACGTCCTGACTTTC
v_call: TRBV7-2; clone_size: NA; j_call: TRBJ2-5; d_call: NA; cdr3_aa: CASSPLKETQYF; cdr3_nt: TGTGCCAGCAGCCCCCTCAAAGAGACCCAGTACTTC
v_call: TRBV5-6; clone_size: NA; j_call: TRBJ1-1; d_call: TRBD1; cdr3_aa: CASSLPTGANTEAFF; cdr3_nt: TGTGCCAGCAGCTTGCCGACAGGGGCTAACACTGAAGCTTTCTTT
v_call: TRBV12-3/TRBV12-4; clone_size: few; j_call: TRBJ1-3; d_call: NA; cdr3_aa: CASSSGLLSGNTIYF; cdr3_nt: TGTGCCAGCAGTTCAGGGTTACTCTCTGGAAACACCATATATTTT
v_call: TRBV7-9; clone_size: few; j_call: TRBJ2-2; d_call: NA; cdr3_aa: CASTQGAGTNTGELFF; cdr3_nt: TGTGCCAGCACCCAGGGTGCAGGGACGAACACCGGGGAGCTGTTTTTT